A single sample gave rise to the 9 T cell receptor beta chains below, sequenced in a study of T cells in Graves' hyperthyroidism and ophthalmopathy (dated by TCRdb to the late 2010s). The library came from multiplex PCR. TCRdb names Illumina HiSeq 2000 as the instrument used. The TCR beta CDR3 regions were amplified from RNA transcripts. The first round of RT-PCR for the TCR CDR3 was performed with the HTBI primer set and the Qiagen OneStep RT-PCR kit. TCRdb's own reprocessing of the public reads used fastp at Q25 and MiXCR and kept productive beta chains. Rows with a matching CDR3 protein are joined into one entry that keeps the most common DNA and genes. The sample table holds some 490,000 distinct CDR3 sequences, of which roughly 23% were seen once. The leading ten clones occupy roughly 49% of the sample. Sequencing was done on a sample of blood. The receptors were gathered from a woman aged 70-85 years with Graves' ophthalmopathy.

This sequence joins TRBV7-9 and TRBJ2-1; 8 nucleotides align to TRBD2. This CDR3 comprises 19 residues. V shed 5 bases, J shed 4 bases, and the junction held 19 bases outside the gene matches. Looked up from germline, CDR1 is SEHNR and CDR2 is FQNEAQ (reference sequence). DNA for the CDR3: TGTGCCAGCAGCCTCTCGGCCCGGACTAGCTCGAAGGGTTACAATGAGCAGTTCTTC. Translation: CASSLSARTSSKGYNEQFF.

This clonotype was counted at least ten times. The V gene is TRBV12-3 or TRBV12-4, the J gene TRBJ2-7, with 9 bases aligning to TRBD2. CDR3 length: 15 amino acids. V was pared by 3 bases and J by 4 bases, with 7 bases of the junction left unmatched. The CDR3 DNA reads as TGTGCCAGCAGTTTGGCGGGAGGGGATTCTTACGAGCAGTACTTC. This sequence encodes CASSLAGGDSYEQYF.

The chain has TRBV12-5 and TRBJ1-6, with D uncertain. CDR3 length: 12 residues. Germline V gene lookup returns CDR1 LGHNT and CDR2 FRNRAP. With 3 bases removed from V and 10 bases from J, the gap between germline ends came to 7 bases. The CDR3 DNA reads TGTGCTAGTGGTTTCTTGAGCTCACCCCTCCACTTT. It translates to CASGFLSSPLHF. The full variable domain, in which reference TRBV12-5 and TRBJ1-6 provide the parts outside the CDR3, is DARVTQTPRHKVTEMGQEVTMRCQPILGHNTVFWYRQTMMQGLELLAYFRNRAPLDDSGMPKDRFSAEMPDATLATLKIQPSEPRDSAVYFCASGFLSSPLHFGNGTRLTVT.

CDR3 DNA: TGTGCCACCAGCAGCATGACTAGCGGTCGCACAGATACGCAGTATTTT. It is translated as CATSSMTSGRTDTQYF. The chain uses TRBV15 and TRBJ2-3; 9 bases line up with TRBD2. The CDR3 runs 16 residues. Germline CDR1 reads LNHNV; CDR2 reads YYDKDF (reference sequence). Trimming took 3 bases from V and 1 from J; bases not matched to a gene: 5.

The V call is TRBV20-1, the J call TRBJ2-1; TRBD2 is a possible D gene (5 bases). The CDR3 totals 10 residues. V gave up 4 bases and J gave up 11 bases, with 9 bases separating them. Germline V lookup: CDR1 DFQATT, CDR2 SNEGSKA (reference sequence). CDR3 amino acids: CSATLAKQFF. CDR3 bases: TGCAGTGCTACCCTAGCTAAGCAGTTCTTC.

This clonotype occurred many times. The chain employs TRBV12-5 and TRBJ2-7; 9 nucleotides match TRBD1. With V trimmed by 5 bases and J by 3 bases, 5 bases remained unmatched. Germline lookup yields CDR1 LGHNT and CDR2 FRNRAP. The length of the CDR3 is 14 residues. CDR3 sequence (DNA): TGTGCTAGTGGTAACGGACAGGGGTACTACGAGCAGTACTTC. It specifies CASGNGQGYYEQYF.

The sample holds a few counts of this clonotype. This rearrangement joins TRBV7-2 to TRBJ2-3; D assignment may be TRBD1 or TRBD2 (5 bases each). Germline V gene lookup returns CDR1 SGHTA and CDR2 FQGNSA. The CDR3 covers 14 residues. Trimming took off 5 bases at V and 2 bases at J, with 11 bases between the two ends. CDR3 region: CASSTGGFTDTQYF. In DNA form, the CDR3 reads TGTGCCAGCAGCACTGGGGGATTCACAGATACGCAGTATTTT.

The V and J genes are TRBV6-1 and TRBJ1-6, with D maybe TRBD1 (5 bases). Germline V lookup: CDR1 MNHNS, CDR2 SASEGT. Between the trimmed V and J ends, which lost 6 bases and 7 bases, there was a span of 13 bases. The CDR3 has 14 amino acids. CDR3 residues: CASSDSGVNSPLHF. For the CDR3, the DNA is TGTGCCAGCAGCGATTCGGGGGTGAATTCACCCCTCCACTTT.

DNA for the CDR3: TGCAGCGTTGAAGGGATGTTCGCTGCAGATACGCAGTATTTT. The encoded protein is CSVEGMFAADTQYF. The chain employs TRBV29-1 and TRBJ2-3; D call uncertain. The CDR3 has 14 residues. The V and J ends lost 1 base and 4 bases respectively, with 12 bases between them. Germline assignment: CDR1 SQVTM and CDR2 ANQGSEA.